This TCR beta chain derives from a study of T cells after yellow fever vaccination. TCRdb fed the 5' RACE reads into MiXCR, producing one record per CDR3 protein. Among some 350,000 distinct CDR3 sequences listed, around a tenth were seen once. The CDR3 is 15 amino acids. V lost 7 bases, J lost 0 bases, and 16 bases lay in between. Germline V lookup: CDR1 SQVTM, CDR2 ANQGSEA. This clonotype was seen repeatedly, ten times or more. The chain combines TRBV29-1 with TRBJ2-1; D could derive from TRBD1 or TRBD2 (6 bases each). This TCR derives from a man aged 18 to 35 who received the YFV17D yellow fever vaccine. The specimen was PBMCs, collected on the day of the first yellow fever vaccination. This CDR3 reads CSASGADGSYNEQFF. CDR3 sequence (DNA): TGCAGCGCCTCGGGGGCCGATGGCTCCTACAATGAGCAGTTCTTC.